Listed here is a single T cell receptor beta chain. What it binds is unknown. Healthy donors were controls matched for age and sex. V was pared by 3 bases and J by 0 bases, with 16 bases between. This CDR3 spans 17 amino acids. Germline CDR1 reads SGHDT; CDR2 reads YYEEEE. The source of the sample is a study of CD8 T cells in Susac syndrome. Study-wide results and limits: The TCR sequencing and HLA analysis in the study involved a relatively small number of individuals, as the study acknowledged.

The authors reverse transcribed roughly 0.5 to 1 ug RNA with random hexamers. Amplification of TCR beta CDR3 by immunoSEQ multiplex PCR spanned 54 Vbeta and 13 Jbeta. A single record per CDR3 protein comes from TCRdb applying MiXCR to the immunoSEQ multiplex PCR reads. This table has 120,000 to 150,000 distinct CDR3 sequences, approximately 93% appearing once. The chain recombines TRBV5-6 with TRBJ2-4; weak D call: TRBD2 (7 bases). The sequence derives from a human donor in good health. The sequencing input was CD4+ T cells from PBMCs. CDR3 DNA: TGTGCCAGCAGCTGGGGGGGCTACCACCCAGCCAAAAACATTCAGTACTTC. This encodes CASSWGGYHPAKNIQYF.